This T cell receptor beta chain is from a study of blood T cell repertoires in COVID-19. Study-level background: Sources were T cells, B-cell-depleted T cells, or PBMCs; the material itself was cDNA or gDNA.

Per the study methods: Estimation of nucleated cell counts was performed using reference gene primer amplification. Sequenced by immunoSEQ multiplex PCR; TCRdb stores in-frame clones only, minus some. The V and J calls and clone size were taken over from that table, and D and trimming were inferred from the DNA. The profile shows roughly 150,000 clones, around 82% of them singletons. Germline assignment: CDR1 SGHKS and CDR2 YYEKEE (reference sequence). Trimming left V 0 bases short and J 4 bases short, with 7 bases between. The CDR3 loop spans 13 amino acids. The sample comprised peripheral blood. This chain connects TRBV5-5 to TRBJ1-2; D perhaps matches TRBD1 (5 bases). The clonotype originates from an older woman who had recovered from COVID-19. CDR3 nucleotides: TGTGCCAGCAGCTTGGCAGGGATCTATGGCTACACCTTC. It yields the protein CASSLAGIYGYTF. The full variable domain, with the rest looked up from reference TRBV5-5 and TRBJ1-2, is DAGVTQSPTHLIKTRGQQVTLRCSPISGHKSVSWYQQVLGQGPQFIFQYYEKEERGRGNFPDRFSARQFPNYSSELNVNALLLGDSALYLCASSLAGIYGYTFGSGTRLTVV.